These 7 T cell receptor beta chains originate from one sample sequenced in a study of T cells in women clearing cervical HPV infection. Sequencing used immunoSEQ multiplex PCR; TCRdb keeps in-frame clones, though not all of them. This listing includes over 15,000 clones. Sequencing input: blood buffy coat. The receptor source for this set is a woman between 18 and 69 years old with a cervical HPV16 infection that either progressed to CIN3+ or cleared (not recorded which).

In the case of this clone: Read sequence stops 3 residues before the CDR3 end, and the germline J gene provides the missing end. The chain joins TRBV29-1 to TRBJ1-3, with 7 bases lining up with TRBD1. V shed 4 bases and J 0 bases; nucleotides not matched to a gene: 6. There are 15 residues in the CDR3. Germline loops: CDR1 SQVTM, CDR2 ANQGSEA. The chain's CDR3 is CSVGGGPNSGNTIYF. CDR3 bases read: TGCAGCGTTGGAGGGGGCCCCAACTCTGGAAACACC. The full variable domain, its missing parts supplied by reference TRBV29-1 and TRBJ1-3, is SAVISQKPSRDICQRGTSLTIQCQVDSQVTMMFWYRQQPGQSLTLIATANQGSEATYESGFVIDKFPISRPNLTFSTLTVSNMSPEDSSIYLCSVGGGPNSGNTIYFGEGSWLTVV.

On this clone: Coverage ceases 3 residues before the CDR3 finishes, and the germline J gene fills in the end. The rearrangement joins TRBV10-3 to TRBJ2-7, with D unclear. V was cut by 6 bases and J by 5 bases, with 17 bases left in between. The CDR3 has 14 residues. Germline CDR1 is ENHRY and CDR2 is SYGVKD. The sequenced CDR3 bases are TGTGCCATCAGCTTAGGGTCCGCCATCAACGAG. Translated: CAISLGSAINE. The whole CDR3 region reads CAISLGSAINEQYF.

In the case of this clone: With the read ending 3 residues before the CDR3 end, the germline J gene is used to fill in that end. The chain carries TRBV4-1 and TRBJ1-3; TRBD1 is a possible D gene (5 bases). CDR3 length equals 14 residues. Trimming removed 4 bases from V and 1 base from J, with 8 bases in between. The germline CDR1 and CDR2 sequences are MGHRA and YSYEKL. Partial CDR3 DNA: TGCGCCAGCAGCCTTGGGGGGTCTGGAAACACC. It encodes CASSLGGSGNT. From start to end, the CDR3 is CASSLGGSGNTIYF.

Remarks on this clone: The read halts 3 residues ahead of the CDR3 end, with the missing end drawn from the germline J gene. The chain combines TRBV14 with TRBJ2-7, with 7 bases matching TRBD1. The ends lost 3 bases at V and 1 base at J; junction bases unmatched: 9. CDR3 length: 16 residues. The germline gives CDR1 SGHDN, CDR2 FVKESK. The DNA read from the CDR3 is TGTGCCAGCAGCCATCGACAGGGACAAGTTTCCTACGAG. As protein: CASSHRQGQVSYE. In full, the CDR3 is CASSHRQGQVSYEQYF.

Comment on this clone: Sequencing ends 3 residues short of the CDR3 end; the germline J gene provides the rest. The V gene is TRBV30, the J gene TRBJ1-1, with D perhaps TRBD1 (6 bases). Germline CDR1 reads GTSNPN; CDR2 reads SVGIG (reference sequence). Trimming stripped 0 bases from V and 2 bases from J, with 7 bases between. The length of the CDR3 is 13 residues. Here the CDR3 reads CAWSVGANTEAFF. The part of the CDR3 DNA that was read is TGTGCCTGGAGTGTGGGGGCTAACACTGAA.

Comments on this clone: The CDR3 is cut off 3 residues early in the read; its end comes from the germline J gene. This chain uses TRBV6-4 with TRBJ1-5; 10 bases match TRBD1. Germline loops: CDR1 MRHNA, CDR2 SNTAGT. There are 18 residues in the CDR3. The V gene end was trimmed by 0 bases and the J gene end by 4 bases; junction bases not matched to a gene: 9. This CDR3 reads CASSDSIRDRGDNQPQHF. CDR3 bases read: TGTGCCAGCAGTGACTCGATCCGGGACAGGGGAGATAATCAGCCC.

A note on this clone: The read is 3 residues too short to cover the CDR3 end, so that end is filled in from the germline J gene. V is TRBV20-1 and J is TRBJ2-7, with 12 nucleotides matching TRBD2. The germline V gene has CDR1 DFQATT and CDR2 SNEGSKA (reference sequence). V gave up 5 bases and J gave up 6 bases; unmatched junction bases: 17. The length of the CDR3 is 17 residues. The CDR3 spells CSAQSAQTSGSYREQYF. The part of the CDR3 DNA that was read is TGCAGTGCTCAGTCCGCCCAGACTAGCGGGAGTTACCGCGAG.